A selection of T cell receptor beta chains follows, all from one sample in a study of tumor-infiltrating lymphocytes in localized non-small cell lung cancer. Libraries were prepared by immunoSEQ multiplex PCR; TCRdb keeps only in-frame clonotypes and omits some of them. Of some 9,000 clones listed, approximately 74% are singletons. Material for sequencing was uninvolved lung tissue not adjacent to the tumor. The source is a human donor with non-small cell lung cancer. Both conserved end residues are part of each CDR3. A D gene is named only where the DNA matches it firmly. Size is omitted from some rows. Given values are once, few, many or a class for expanded clones.

DNA,CDR3,D,size,V,J
TGTGCCAGCAGCTTCCTTTCCTCTGATGAAGCTTTCTTT,CASSFLSSDEAFF,NA,few,TRBV7-9,TRBJ1-1
TGTGCCAGCAGCTCCCGGACAGGAAGGGGGGACCCCGGGGAGCTGTTTTTT,CASSSRTGRGDPGELFF,NA,NA,TRBV4-2,TRBJ2-2
TGCAGTGCTCCCCAAGCGGACGGCTACACCTTC,CSAPQADGYTF,NA,few,TRBV20-1,TRBJ1-2
TGTGCCAGCAGCTTATCGACAGGGGAGACCCAGTACTTC,CASSLSTGETQYF,TRBD1,NA,TRBV7-3,TRBJ2-5
TGTGCCAGCGGGACAGGGGGCGGTCCTGAAGCTTTCTTT,CASGTGGGPEAFF,TRBD1,NA,TRBV27,TRBJ1-1
TGTGCCAGCAGTTTGGGGTGGGGCTACGAGCAGTACTTC,CASSLGWGYEQYF,NA,NA,TRBV28,TRBJ2-7
TGCAGCGTACTCCGGGACAAACGAGATACGCAGTATTTT,CSVLRDKRDTQYF,NA,NA,TRBV29-1,TRBJ2-3
TGTGCCAGCAGCGTATGGGCCCCCTCAGGCAATGAGCAGTTCTTC,CASSVWAPSGNEQFF,NA,NA,TRBV9,TRBJ2-1
TGCAGCGCATGGACCGACACTAACTATGGCTACACCTTC,CSAWTDTNYGYTF,NA,NA,TRBV29-1,TRBJ1-2
TGTGCCAGCAGTGACGCGACAGGGGGCGTTGGGGCCAACGTCCTGACTTTC,CASSDATGGVGANVLTF,TRBD1,NA,TRBV6-1,TRBJ2-6
TGCAGGGCCGGCGGGGGGACAGGGGGCGATGGCTACACCTTC,CRAGGGTGGDGYTF,TRBD1,NA,TRBV29-1,TRBJ1-2
TGTGCCAGCAGCTTTTGGGACCCTTTCCCCTACGAGCAGTACTTC,CASSFWDPFPYEQYF,NA,NA,TRBV11-3,TRBJ2-7
TGTGCCAGCACGCGGGAGGGCTCGGGTACGCAGTATTTT,CASTREGSGTQYF,TRBD2,NA,TRBV27,TRBJ2-3
TGTGCCAGCAGTCACTTTAGCGGGAGTTCCACCTACGAGCAGTACTTC,CASSHFSGSSTYEQYF,TRBD2,once,TRBV6-5,TRBJ2-7
TGTGCCAGCAGTGGCTCGGGGTGGGGTGATGGGAACACCGGGGAGCTGTTTTTT,CASSGSGWGDGNTGELFF,NA,NA,TRBV28,TRBJ2-2
TGTGCCAGCACCCAGTTGGCAAACTATGGCTACACCTTC,CASTQLANYGYTF,NA,NA,TRBV28,TRBJ1-2
TGTGCCAGCAGCTTGGGCCAACAGGAGGGCTTTGGCTACACCTTC,CASSLGQQEGFGYTF,NA,NA,TRBV5-6,TRBJ1-2
TGCGCCAGCAGCTTGCAGGGGCGAATGTCGGAGACCCAGTACTTC,CASSLQGRMSETQYF,NA,few,TRBV5-1,TRBJ2-5
TGTGCCAGCTCTTGGGGGCTGCGTGGGGAAAAACTGTTTTTT,CASSWGLRGEKLFF,NA,NA,TRBV6-5,TRBJ1-4
TGTGCCAGCAGTTACAACGCGTTATCCTACGAGCAGTACTTC,CASSYNALSYEQYF,NA,NA,TRBV6-6,TRBJ2-7
TGTGCCAGCAGCCCTACCGGAACCTATGGGGCCAACGTCCTGACTTTC,CASSPTGTYGANVLTF,NA,few,TRBV7-2,TRBJ2-6
TGTGCCAGCAGTCCCTCGGGGGCGAGTAACGAGCAGTACTTC,CASSPSGASNEQYF,NA,NA,TRBV7-2,TRBJ2-7
TGTGCCAGCAGGGATACTCCCTTCATGAACACTGAAGCTTTCTTT,CASRDTPFMNTEAFF,NA,NA,TRBV7-6,TRBJ1-1
TGTGCCAGCAGTCGGGATTGGAGCACTCCGGAGCTGTTTTTT,CASSRDWSTPELFF,NA,medium-sized,TRBV12-1,TRBJ2-2
TGTGCCAGCAGCTCCAACCCTCTCAGCTCCTACGAGCAGTACTTC,CASSSNPLSSYEQYF,NA,NA,TRBV7-2,TRBJ2-7
TGTGCCAGTACCCCGGGGGACAGGCCCTCCTACGAGCAGTACTTC,CASTPGDRPSYEQYF,TRBD1,NA,TRBV19,TRBJ2-7
TGTGCCAGCTCATCGAATAGCGGGCATCAAGAGACCCAGTACTTC,CASSSNSGHQETQYF,TRBD2,NA,TRBV18,TRBJ2-5
TGTGCCAGCAGCTTGGAGACAGGGTTGAGAAATGAGCAGTTCTTC,CASSLETGLRNEQFF,TRBD1,NA,TRBV11-2,TRBJ2-1
TGTGCCAGCAGTTTCAAGGAAGCCACTGAAGCTTTCTTT,CASSFKEATEAFF,NA,NA,TRBV27,TRBJ1-1
TGTGCCAGCAGCCCCGGGCTGGATCAGCCCCAGCATTTT,CASSPGLDQPQHF,NA,NA,TRBV6-5,TRBJ1-5
TGCAGCGTAAGACAGGGTGGCGAAAAACTGTTTTTT,CSVRQGGEKLFF,TRBD1,NA,TRBV29-1,TRBJ1-4
TGCGCCAGCAGCCAGTCCTCGGTGCAGTACTTC,CASSQSSVQYF,NA,NA,TRBV5-1,TRBJ2-7
TGTGCCAGCAGTCCGGGGGGGCACACTGAAGCTTTCTTT,CASSPGGHTEAFF,NA,few,TRBV2,TRBJ1-1
TGCGCCAGCAGCCAAGTCGGACTAGCGGACCGTTCTGGGGCCAACGTCCTGACTTTC,CASSQVGLADRSGANVLTF,TRBD2,NA,TRBV4-1,TRBJ2-6
TGCGCCAGCAGCCCGGAAGGGGGCGCTGGGGCCAACGTCCTGACTTTC,CASSPEGGAGANVLTF,TRBD1,NA,TRBV4-3,TRBJ2-6
TGCAGCGTACGACAGGGAGCGGAGACCCAGTACTTC,CSVRQGAETQYF,TRBD1,NA,TRBV29-1,TRBJ2-5
TGTGCCAGCAGCAGCCCAGGGACTAGCGCTCCAGGCACAGATACGCAGTATTTT,CASSSPGTSAPGTDTQYF,TRBD2,few,TRBV11-3,TRBJ2-3
TGTGCCAGCAGCTTGGTCGCAGCTGAAGCTTTCTTT,CASSLVAAEAFF,NA,NA,TRBV5-4,TRBJ1-1
TGTGCCAGCAGGAAGGAGGGGGCCGATGGCTACACCTTC,CASRKEGADGYTF,TRBD1,NA,TRBV7-3,TRBJ1-2
TGTGCCATCACCACCCCCCGGGACAGCCCCTACGAGCAGTACTTC,CAITTPRDSPYEQYF,TRBD1,NA,TRBV2,TRBJ2-7
TGTGCCAGCAGCTTAGGGGTTACTAACTATGGCTACACCTTC,CASSLGVTNYGYTF,NA,few,TRBV11-2,TRBJ1-2
TGTGCCAGCAGTTACGGGGACAGGGCGACTGAAGCTTTCTTT,CASSYGDRATEAFF,TRBD1,once,TRBV6-5,TRBJ1-1
TGCGCCAGCAGTGATTTCGTTGAAGGAAACACCATATATTTT,CASSDFVEGNTIYF,NA,few,TRBV10-2,TRBJ1-3
TGTGCCTGGGACCAAGGGACAGGGGAGACGGAAAAACTGTTTTTT,CAWDQGTGETEKLFF,TRBD1,NA,TRBV30,TRBJ1-4
TGTGCCAGCAGCTTTTTGTTGAGCGGGAAGGCTGGGGCCAACGTCCTGACTTTC,CASSFLLSGKAGANVLTF,TRBD2,NA,TRBV7-9,TRBJ2-6
TGTGCCAGCTCCACGGCGGCGGTACAGTACTTC,CASSTAAVQYF,NA,NA,TRBV2,TRBJ2-5
TGCAGCGTCGTGGGACAGACGAACACTGAAGCTTTCTTT,CSVVGQTNTEAFF,TRBD1,once,TRBV29-1,TRBJ1-1
TGCAGCGTTGGAGGGCGCGATAGGGGCTACACCTTC,CSVGGRDRGYTF,NA,NA,TRBV29-1,TRBJ1-2
TGTGCCTGGAGTACAGGACAGGGGGCCTTAGAGCAGTTCTTC,CAWSTGQGALEQFF,TRBD1,NA,TRBV30,TRBJ2-1
TGTGCCAGCAGCTTAGGGACTCCACGCACAGATACGCAGTATTTT,CASSLGTPRTDTQYF,NA,NA,TRBV11-2,TRBJ2-3
TGCGCCAGCAGCTGGGGAACGACAGGCACTAGCACAGATACGCAGTATTTT,CASSWGTTGTSTDTQYF,NA,NA,TRBV5-1,TRBJ2-3
TGTGCCTGGAGTGTCCTGGACTTTTTCTACAATGAGCAGTTCTTC,CAWSVLDFFYNEQFF,NA,NA,TRBV30,TRBJ2-1
TGTGCCAGCAGCCCTCGGACCGGAGAGACCCAGTACTTC,CASSPRTGETQYF,NA,NA,TRBV5-8,TRBJ2-5
TGCAGTGCTAGTAGGACAGGTGGGGACTTC,CSASRTGGDF,TRBD1,NA,TRBV20-1,TRBJ2-5
TGTGCCAGCAGCTTTAGCGGGAAAGAGACCCAGTACTTC,CASSFSGKETQYF,TRBD2,NA,TRBV11-3,TRBJ2-5
TGTGCCAGCAGCTTAGACGGCTACGAGCAGTACTTC,CASSLDGYEQYF,NA,NA,TRBV11-3,TRBJ2-7
TGCGCCAGCAGAACAGATAGCAATCAGCCCCAGCATTTT,CASRTDSNQPQHF,NA,NA,TRBV5-1,TRBJ1-5